The 15 T cell receptor beta chains below come from one sample, sequenced in a study of blood T cell repertoires in COVID-19. The repertoire was sequenced with immunoSEQ multiplex PCR; TCRdb's copy has only in-frame clones and lacks some. Among approximately 24,000 clones listed, around 93% were seen once. The sample consisted of peripheral blood. These receptors were collected from a human donor in a cohort sampled during active COVID-19.

The V call is TRBV12-3 or TRBV12-4, the J call TRBJ2-5; D possibly corresponds to TRBD2 (6 bases). The germline V and J ends were trimmed by 6 bases and 4 bases, with 12 bases remaining between them. The CDR3 extends over 13 amino acids. CDR3 region: CASRPGVRETQYF. Written as DNA, the CDR3 is TGTGCCAGCAGGCCGGGAGTTCGAGAGACCCAGTACTTC.

The chain uses TRBV30 and TRBJ1-2, with a tentative D call TRBD1 (6 bases). There are 11 residues in the CDR3. V was shortened by 4 bases and J by 4 bases, with 7 bases between the two germline ends. Germline V gene sequence: CDR1 GTSNPN, CDR2 SVGIG (reference sequence). CDR3 coding DNA: TGTGCCTGGAAACAGGGCTATGGCTACACCTTC. Protein product: CAWKQGYGYTF.

The chain combines TRBV15 with TRBJ2-3; 7 bases fit TRBD2. There are 17 residues in the CDR3. With 3 bases clipped from V and 6 bases from J, the junction kept 15 bases outside the gene matches. Looked up from germline, CDR1 is LNHNV and CDR2 is YYDKDF (reference sequence). CDR3 sequence reads: CATSRTFIGEGSDTQYF. CDR3 sequence (DNA): TGTGCCACCAGCAGGACCTTTATCGGGGAGGGGTCTGATACGCAGTATTTT.

For the CDR3, the DNA is TGTGCCAGCAGTTTGGGACAGAACACCGGGGAGCTGTTTTTT. Encoded protein: CASSLGQNTGELFF. The V and J genes are TRBV27 and TRBJ2-2, with D perhaps matching TRBD1 (6 bases). Trimming took 3 bases from V and 1 from J, leaving 6 bases between them. The CDR3 sequence is 14 residues long. Germline loops: CDR1 MNHEY, CDR2 SMNVEV (reference sequence).

The rearrangement joins TRBV4-1 to TRBJ2-1; maybe TRBD1 (8 bases). The V end was cut by 1 base, the J end by 4 bases, with 14 bases between. CDR3 size: 16 residues. Germline V gene lookup returns CDR1 MGHRA and CDR2 YSYEKL. The chain's CDR3 is CASSQGTGRGYNEQFF. DNA of the CDR3: TGCGCCAGCAGCCAAGGGACAGGGAGGGGGTACAATGAGCAGTTCTTC.

This rearrangement joins TRBV2 to TRBJ2-7, with TRBD1 identical over 7 bases. J was trimmed by 2 bases and V by 6 bases; bases with no gene match: 7. This CDR3 region has 14 residues. Germline CDR1 reads SNHLY; CDR2 reads FYNNEI. The CDR3 loop reads CASRLGQETYEQYF. CDR3 bases: TGTGCCAGCAGGTTAGGACAGGAAACCTACGAGCAGTACTTC.

The rearrangement links TRBV10-3 to TRBJ1-1; 12 nucleotides line up with TRBD1. Germline lookup yields CDR1 ENHRY and CDR2 SYGVKD. The CDR3 totals 17 residues. J lost 2 bases, V lost 5 bases, and 9 bases had no gene match. In DNA form, the CDR3 reads TGTGCCATCAGTCCGGGACAGGGGGCTTCCCCCAACACTGAAGCTTTCTTT. It is translated as CAISPGQGASPNTEAFF.

This chain uses TRBV25-1 with TRBJ1-3, with D perhaps TRBD1 (5 bases). V lost 4 bases to trimming and J lost 2 bases, with 9 bases between them. CDR1 and CDR2 (germline): MGHDK, SYGVNS. This CDR3 is 14 amino acids long. The CDR3 loop is CASSASGTGNTIYF. CDR3 bases: TGTGCCAGCAGTGCCTCAGGGACTGGAAACACCATATATTTT.

V and J are TRBV6-5 and TRBJ1-1; maybe TRBD1 (5 bases). Trimming stripped 2 bases from V and 0 bases from J, with 7 bases between. CDR1 and CDR2 (germline): MNHEY, SVGAGI. CDR3 length: 14 amino acids. CDR3 bases: TGTGCCAGCAGTTACAACAGGTTGAACACTGAAGCTTTCTTT. This sequence encodes CASSYNRLNTEAFF.

This clone was seen a handful of times. J is TRBJ2-7 and V is TRBV28; 8 bases map to TRBD2. Germline assignment: CDR1 MDHEN and CDR2 SYDVKM. V was clipped by 6 bases and J by 4 bases; unmatched bases: 8. The length of the CDR3 is 14 residues. The CDR3 region is CASSRAGGNYEQYF. CDR3 nucleotide sequence: TGTGCCAGCAGCAGGGCGGGGGGAAATTACGAGCAGTACTTC.

The rearrangement joins TRBV27 to TRBJ1-6; 7 positions agree with TRBD1. Trimming removed 2 bases from V and 4 bases from J; junction bases left unmatched: 2. Germline-derived CDR1 and CDR2 are MNHEY and SMNVEV (reference sequence). This CDR3 spans 15 amino acids. The CDR3 protein is CASSLGTAYNSPLHF. CDR3 sequence (DNA): TGTGCCAGCAGTTTAGGGACAGCATATAATTCACCCCTCCACTTT.

The CDR3 spells CAISYAGNKGGYTF. In nucleotides, the CDR3 is TGTGCCATCAGCTACGCAGGGAACAAAGGTGGCTACACCTTC. V is TRBV10-3 and J is TRBJ1-2; D possibly corresponds to TRBD1 (5 bases). V lost 6 bases, J lost 7 bases, and 18 bases lay in between. This CDR3 spans 14 amino acids. Germline values: CDR1 ENHRY, CDR2 SYGVKD.

The V gene is TRBV30, the J gene TRBJ1-4; D remains unclear. The germline gives CDR1 GTSNPN, CDR2 SVGIG (reference sequence). CDR3 size: 11 residues. With 0 bases removed from V and 7 bases from J, the gap between germline ends came to 3 bases. In DNA form, the CDR3 reads TGTGCCTGGAGTGTACTTGAAAAACTGTTTTTT. Residues: CAWSVLEKLFF. Variable domain in full (rest from reference TRBV30 and TRBJ1-4): SQTIHQWPATLVQPVGSPLSLECTVEGTSNPNLYWYRQAAGRGLQLLFYSVGIGQISSEVPQNLSASRPQDRQFILSSKKLLLSDSGFYLCAWSVLEKLFFGSGTQLSVL.

This clone was observed a single time. The chain couples TRBV30 to TRBJ2-2, with no clear D. CDR3 length: 13 residues. Germline V gene data show CDR1 as GTSNPN and CDR2 as SVGIG (reference sequence). V shed 0 bases and J shed 0 bases, with 2 bases lying between them. In DNA, the CDR3 is TGTGCCTGGAGTGTCTCGAACACCGGGGAGCTGTTTTTT. Its translation: CAWSVSNTGELFF.

The chain carries TRBV6-5 and TRBJ1-2, with a tentative D call TRBD1 (6 bases). This CDR3 spans 12 amino acids. Germline V lookup: CDR1 MNHEY, CDR2 SVGAGI. The V end was cut by 5 bases, the J end by 7 bases, with 11 bases between. The CDR3 is CASSLGGFGYTF. CDR3 coding DNA: TGTGCCAGCAGTCTAGGGGGTTTTGGCTACACCTTC.